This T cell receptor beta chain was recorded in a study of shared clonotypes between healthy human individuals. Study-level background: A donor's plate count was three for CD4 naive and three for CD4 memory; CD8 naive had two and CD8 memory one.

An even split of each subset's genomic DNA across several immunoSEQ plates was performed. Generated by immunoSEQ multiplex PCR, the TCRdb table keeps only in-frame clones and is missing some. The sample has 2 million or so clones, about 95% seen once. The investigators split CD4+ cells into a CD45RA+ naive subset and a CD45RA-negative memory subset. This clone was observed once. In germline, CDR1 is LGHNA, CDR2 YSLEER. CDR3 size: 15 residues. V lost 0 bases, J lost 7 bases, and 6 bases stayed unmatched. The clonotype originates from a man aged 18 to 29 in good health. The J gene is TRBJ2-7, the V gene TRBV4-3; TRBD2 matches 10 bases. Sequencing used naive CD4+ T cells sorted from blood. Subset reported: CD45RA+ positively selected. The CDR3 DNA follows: TGCGCCAGCAGCCAAGAAGGCTCTAGCGGGAGAGAGCAGTACTTC. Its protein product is CASSQEGSSGREQYF.